This entry lists 27 T cell receptor beta chains sequenced from one sample in a study of OX40 agonist ivuxolimab in advanced cancers. The repertoire was sequenced with immunoSEQ multiplex PCR; TCRdb's copy has only in-frame clones and lacks some. This table holds just over 50,000 clones, 70% to 80% found once. The sample consisted of CD4+ or CD8+ T cells sorted from blood, taken in a trial of the OX40 agonist ivuxolimab. These receptors were obtained from an adult with an advanced solid tumor such as melanoma, head and neck, liver or kidney cancer.

CDR3 sequence reads: CASSPGQGVDEQYF. In DNA form, the CDR3 reads TGTGCCAGCAGCCCCGGACAGGGGGTCGACGAGCAGTACTTC. V usage is TRBV7-8 and J usage is TRBJ2-7, with 10 nucleotides matching TRBD1. The CDR3 spans 14 residues. Germline V gene sequence: CDR1 SGHVS, CDR2 FQNEAQ. Trimming cost V 5 bases and J 5 bases; bases outside gene matches: 6.

The gene calls are TRBV10-3 and TRBJ2-2; TRBD1 matches 9 bases. Germline V gene data show CDR1 as ENHRY and CDR2 as SYGVKD. This CDR3 is built from 14 residues. J lost 1 base, V lost 9 bases, and 3 bases had no gene match. The CDR3 spells CAINRGQNTGELFF. The CDR3 DNA follows: TGTGCCATTAACAGGGGGCAGAACACCGGGGAGCTGTTTTTT.

The V and J genes are TRBV28 and TRBJ2-1; 7 bases align to TRBD2. Germline assignment: CDR1 MDHEN and CDR2 SYDVKM. The CDR3 has 15 residues. The J segment lost 9 bases and the V segment lost 5 bases, leaving 13 bases of the junction unmatched. CDR3 sequence: CASSPPGGVNSEQFF. Written as DNA, the CDR3 is TGTGCCAGCAGTCCTCCGGGGGGAGTGAACAGTGAGCAGTTCTTC.

V and J are TRBV4-2 and TRBJ2-1, with 14 positions matching TRBD2. J gave up 6 bases and V 5 bases, and 9 bases lay outside the gene matches. This CDR3 spans 17 amino acids. Germline CDR1 reads LGHNA; CDR2 reads YNFKEQ. The CDR3 loop is CASSTGTSGSRVNEQFF. CDR3 sequence (DNA): TGTGCCAGCAGCACGGGGACTAGCGGGAGTCGAGTCAATGAGCAGTTCTTC.

V is TRBV7-3 and J is TRBJ2-1; D is tentatively TRBD1 or TRBD2 (5 bases each). The CDR3 has 15 residues. Germline V gene data show CDR1 as SGHTA and CDR2 as FQGTGA. V gave up 5 bases and J gave up 7 bases, with 18 bases separating them. The CDR3 DNA is TGTGCCAGCAGCCCGGGACCCTCTTCCCTTAATGAGCAGTTCTTC. It is translated as CASSPGPSSLNEQFF.

The V gene is TRBV30, the J gene TRBJ2-5; 11 bases fit TRBD2. The CDR3 runs 16 residues. Germline V gives CDR1 GTSNPN, CDR2 SVGIG (reference sequence). Trimming cost V 3 bases and J 3 bases; bases outside gene matches: 9. The CDR3 DNA sequence: TGTGCCTGGAGCCTTAGCGGGAGGGCCTGGGAAGAGACCCAGTACTTC. It encodes CAWSLSGRAWEETQYF.

This clone appeared a few times. In nucleotides, the CDR3 is TGTGCCAGTAGTATTGGGGGGCTGCCCGTACCTTTCTTT. It specifies CASSIGGLPVPFF. This chain uses TRBV19 with TRBJ1-1; weak D call: TRBD1 (6 bases). V gave up 3 bases and J gave up 12 bases, with 17 bases separating them. The germline gives CDR1 LNHDA, CDR2 SQIVND (reference sequence). This CDR3 is built from 13 residues.

The table lists this clone with a count of one. The rearrangement joins TRBV28 to TRBJ1-2; no definite D call. In germline, CDR1 is MDHEN, CDR2 SYDVKM. There are 13 residues in the CDR3. Trimming shortened V by 6 bases and J by 4 bases, and 12 bases separated the two germline ends. CDR3 nucleotide sequence: TGTGCCAGCAGCTTGGTAAAAGGCTATGGCTACACCTTC. As protein: CASSLVKGYGYTF.

This clone rates as medium-sized. The CDR3 loop reads CASSPRGEFHEQYF. For the CDR3, the DNA is TGCGCCAGCAGCCCCCGGGGGGAGTTCCACGAGCAGTACTTC. The chain is built from TRBV5-1 and TRBJ2-7, with 7 bases fitting TRBD2. V lost 4 bases and J lost 5; bases outside the gene matches: 9. This CDR3 has 14 residues. Germline V gene lookup returns CDR1 SGHRS and CDR2 YFSETQ.

The rearrangement joins TRBV18 to TRBJ2-1, with a possible D match to TRBD2 (5 bases). V was pared by 3 bases and J by 4 bases, with 16 bases between. The germline gives CDR1 KGHSH, CDR2 LQKENI. CDR3 length: 16 residues. The CDR3 is CASSPPLGGLYNEQFF. In DNA, the CDR3 is TGTGCCAGCTCACCCCCCCTGGGCGGGCTGTACAATGAGCAGTTCTTC.

This clone was seen once. The chain couples TRBV19 to TRBJ1-5; TRBD1 matches 12 bases. Trimming cost V 5 bases and J 6 bases; bases outside gene matches: 2. CDR1 is LNHDA, CDR2 SQIVND, per germline (reference sequence). The CDR3 is 14 residues long. CDR3 coding DNA: TGTGCCAGTAGTGGGACAGGGGGCAGTCAGCCCCAGCATTTT. Encoded protein: CASSGTGGSQPQHF. The entire variable domain, with the rest obtained from reference TRBV19 and TRBJ1-5, is as follows: DGGITQSPKYLFRKEGQNVTLSCEQNLNHDAMYWYRQDPGQGLRLIYYSQIVNDFQKGDIAEGYSVSREKKESFPLTVTSAQKNPTAFYLCASSGTGGSQPQHFGDGTRLSIL.

The V gene is TRBV5-1, the J gene TRBJ2-2; 13 bases are shared with TRBD2. Trimming cost V 4 bases and J 3 bases; bases outside gene matches: 9. The CDR3 spans 18 residues. Per the germline V gene, CDR1 is SGHRS and CDR2 is YFSETQ. The CDR3 protein is CASSLRTSGSGDTGELFF. DNA for the CDR3: TGCGCCAGCAGCCTCCGGACTAGCGGGAGTGGGGACACCGGGGAGCTGTTTTTT.

A single count supports this clone. The chain joins TRBV6-5 to TRBJ1-1, with a tentative D call TRBD1 (6 bases). Germline-derived CDR1 and CDR2 are MNHEY and SVGAGI. The CDR3 is made up of 13 amino acids. The V gene lost 0 bases and the J gene lost 4 bases, with 6 bases spanning the gap. The CDR3 region is CASSYSGGTEAFF. The DNA of the CDR3 is TGTGCCAGCAGTTACTCAGGGGGCACTGAAGCTTTCTTT.

The rearrangement links TRBV9 to TRBJ1-2, with 11 positions matching TRBD1. CDR1 and CDR2 (germline): SGDLS, YYNGEE. Trimming removed 0 bases from V and 8 bases from J; junction bases left unmatched: 9. The CDR3 sequence is 16 residues long. This chain's CDR3 is CASSVGAPGQGAGYTF. DNA of the CDR3: TGTGCCAGCAGCGTAGGAGCCCCCGGACAGGGGGCGGGCTACACCTTC.

The J gene is TRBJ2-1, the V gene TRBV9, with TRBD2 identical over 7 bases. V trimming: 1 base; J trimming: 0 bases; junction bases outside the gene matches: 7. CDR3 length equals 17 residues. Per the germline V gene, CDR1 is SGDLS and CDR2 is YYNGEE. In nucleotides, the CDR3 is TGTGCCAGCAGCGTATCACCGGGACTAAGCTCCTACAATGAGCAGTTCTTC. It encodes CASSVSPGLSSYNEQFF.

The rearrangement joins TRBV4-1 to TRBJ1-5; no definite D call. The CDR3 is 15 amino acids. Germline CDR1 and CDR2: MGHRA and YSYEKL. The ends were cut back, 4 bases at V and 6 bases at J, with 16 bases in the middle. CDR3 sequence: CASSRTGRGGQPQHF. The DNA for the CDR3 is TGCGCCAGCAGCCGAACGGGCCGCGGAGGTCAGCCCCAGCATTTT.

The rearrangement links TRBV5-1 to TRBJ1-4; unclear D gene. The germline gives CDR1 SGHRS, CDR2 YFSETQ. CDR3 length equals 13 residues. Trimming removed 4 bases from V and 10 bases from J, with 14 bases in between. The CDR3, as DNA: TGCGCCAGCAGCCTCGAAAACCCAGGAAAACTGTTTTTT. This translates into CASSLENPGKLFF.

This clone was seen just once. A read error may produce the germline difference seen at one junction end. V gene TRBV10-3 combines with J gene TRBJ2-7, with D perhaps TRBD1 (6 bases). Germline V lookup: CDR1 ENHRY, CDR2 SYGVKD. The CDR3 length is 12 residues. CDR3 sequence: CASSDTGREQYF. The CDR3 region has the DNA TGTGCCAGCAGTGATACAGGGCGCGAGCAGTACTTC.

V gene TRBV15 combines with J gene TRBJ1-5; no definite D call. V was pared by 0 bases and J by 2 bases, with 8 bases between. The length of the CDR3 is 15 residues. CDR1 is LNHNV and CDR2 is YYDKDF in the germline V gene (reference sequence). For the CDR3, the DNA is TGTGCCACCAGCAGAGAACTAAACGGCAATCAGCCCCAGCATTTT. It yields the protein CATSRELNGNQPQHF.

The chain couples TRBV7-3 to TRBJ2-4; 10 bases agree with TRBD2. Germline values: CDR1 SGHTA, CDR2 FQGTGA. The junction had 13 bases not matched to a gene; V was cut back by 1 base and J by 7 bases. This CDR3 contains 18 residues. Here the CDR3 DNA reads TGTGCCAGCAGCTTAATTGGAGCGGGAGGGCCGGAGTCTAACATTCAGTACTTC. Amino acids: CASSLIGAGGPESNIQYF.

This clone was seen a handful of times. V gene TRBV27 combines with J gene TRBJ1-1; D not resolved. The CDR3 consists of 16 residues. V dropped 3 bases and J dropped 0 bases, with 14 bases sitting between them. Germline values: CDR1 MNHEY, CDR2 SMNVEV (reference sequence). The CDR3 region has the DNA TGTGCCAGCAGTTTGACTGCATCGATCATGAACACTGAAGCTTTCTTT. As protein: CASSLTASIMNTEAFF.

This chain connects TRBV28 to TRBJ1-2, with 8 nucleotides matching TRBD1. The CDR3 length is 15 residues. Germline V CDR1 and CDR2: MDHEN, SYDVKM. The V segment lost 4 bases and the J segment 1 base; nucleotides outside the gene matches: 5. The CDR3 is CASSSSGGNNYGYTF. The CDR3 DNA reads as TGTGCCAGCAGTTCCTCAGGGGGCAATAACTATGGCTACACCTTC.

This chain uses TRBV5-4 with TRBJ2-7; D not certain. Trimming left V 0 bases short and J 4 bases short, with 8 bases between. CDR3 length: 13 residues. Germline lookup yields CDR1 SGHNT and CDR2 YYREEE (reference sequence). The CDR3 bases are TGTGCCAGCAGCTTGGGGGTGGGTTACGAGCAGTACTTC. Translated: CASSLGVGYEQYF.

The chain joins TRBV28 to TRBJ1-5, with a weak D call TRBD1 (5 bases). The CDR3 contains 16 residues. Trimming removed 1 base at V and 6 bases at J, with 16 bases between. Germline CDR1 MDHEN, CDR2 SYDVKM. The DNA for the CDR3 is TGTGCCAGCAGTTTATCGATAAGGGCAGGGCTTCAGCCCCAGCATTTT. The encoded protein is CASSLSIRAGLQPQHF.

The rearrangement links TRBV30 to TRBJ2-3, with 12 bases lining up with TRBD2. The CDR3 consists of 17 residues. Germline CDR1 and CDR2: GTSNPN and SVGIG (reference sequence). V trimming: 1 base; J trimming: 3 bases; junction bases outside the gene matches: 8. CDR3 in amino acids: CAWSGGLLAGGTDTQYF. DNA of the CDR3: TGTGCCTGGAGTGGGGGATTACTAGCGGGAGGAACAGATACGCAGTATTTT.

V gene TRBV12-5 combines with J gene TRBJ2-2, with D maybe TRBD1 (5 bases). With 7 bases removed from V and 5 bases from J, the gap between germline ends came to 11 bases. Per germline, CDR1 LGHNT and CDR2 FRNRAP. The CDR3 runs to 13 residues. The CDR3 region is CASARPGTGELFF. CDR3 nucleotide sequence: TGTGCTAGTGCGCGACCAGGGACCGGGGAGCTGTTTTTT. Supplemented by reference TRBV12-5 and TRBJ2-2, the full variable domain reads DARVTQTPRHKVTEMGQEVTMRCQPILGHNTVFWYRQTMMQGLELLAYFRNRAPLDDSGMPKDRFSAEMPDATLATLKIQPSEPRDSAVYFCASARPGTGELFFGEGSRLTVL.

In its sample, this clone was seen a few times. The chain couples TRBV5-4 to TRBJ2-4; a weak D match, TRBD2 (7 bases). The V gene lost 4 bases and the J gene lost 7 bases, with 21 bases spanning the gap. Germline V gene data show CDR1 as SGHNT and CDR2 as YYREEE (reference sequence). This CDR3 is 16 amino acids long. CDR3 DNA: TGTGCCAGCAGCAGCTTAGCAGGGGAGGGAAGGAACATTCAGTACTTC. As protein: CASSSLAGEGRNIQYF. Using reference TRBV5-4 and TRBJ2-4 for the parts outside the CDR3, the full variable domain is ETGVTQSPTHLIKTRGQQVTLRCSSQSGHNTVSWYQQALGQGPQFIFQYYREEENGRGNFPPRFSGLQFPNYSSELNVNALELDDSALYLCASSSLAGEGRNIQYFGAGTRLSVL.